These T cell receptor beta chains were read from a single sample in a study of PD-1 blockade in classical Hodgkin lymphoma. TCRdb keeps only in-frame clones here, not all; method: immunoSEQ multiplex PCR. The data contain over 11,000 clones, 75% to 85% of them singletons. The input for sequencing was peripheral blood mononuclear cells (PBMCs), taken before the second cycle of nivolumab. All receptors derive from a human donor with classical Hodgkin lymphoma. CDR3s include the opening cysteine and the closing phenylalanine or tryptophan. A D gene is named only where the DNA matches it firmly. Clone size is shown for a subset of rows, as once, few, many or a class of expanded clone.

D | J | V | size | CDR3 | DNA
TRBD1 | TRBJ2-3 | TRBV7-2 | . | CASSLGTGEWDTQYF | TGTGCCAGCAGCTTAGGGACAGGGGAATGGGATACGCAGTATTTT
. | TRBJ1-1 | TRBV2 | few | CASAGQGVRAFF | TGTGCCAGCGCTGGGCAAGGGGTGAGAGCTTTCTTT
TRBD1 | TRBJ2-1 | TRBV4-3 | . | CASSLLRGLGNEQFF | TGCGCCAGCAGCCTCCTCAGGGGGCTGGGGAATGAGCAGTTCTTC
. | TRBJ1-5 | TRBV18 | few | CASSPLETVTHQPQHF | TGTGCCAGCTCACCATTAGAAACAGTCACGCATCAGCCCCAGCATTTT
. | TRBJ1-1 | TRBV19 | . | CASSIDMNTEAFF | TGTGCCAGTAGTATAGATATGAACACTGAAGCTTTCTTT
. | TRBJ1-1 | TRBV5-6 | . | CASGGVSSTEAFF | TGTGCCAGCGGGGGGGTGTCGAGCACTGAAGCTTTCTTT
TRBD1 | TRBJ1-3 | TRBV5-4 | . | CASSYTGASGNTIYF | TGTGCCAGCAGCTACACAGGGGCCTCCGGAAACACCATATATTTT
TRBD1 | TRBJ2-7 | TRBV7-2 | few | CASSLGMGQGYEQYF | TGTGCCAGCAGCTTAGGTATGGGACAGGGATACGAGCAGTACTTC
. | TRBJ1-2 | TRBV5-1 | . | CASCYPVRKTYGYTF | TGCGCCAGCTGTTACCCGGTTCGAAAGACCTATGGCTACACCTTC
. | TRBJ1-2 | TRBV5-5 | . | CASIRQGPNYGYTF | TGTGCCAGCATTCGGCAGGGGCCTAACTATGGCTACACCTTC